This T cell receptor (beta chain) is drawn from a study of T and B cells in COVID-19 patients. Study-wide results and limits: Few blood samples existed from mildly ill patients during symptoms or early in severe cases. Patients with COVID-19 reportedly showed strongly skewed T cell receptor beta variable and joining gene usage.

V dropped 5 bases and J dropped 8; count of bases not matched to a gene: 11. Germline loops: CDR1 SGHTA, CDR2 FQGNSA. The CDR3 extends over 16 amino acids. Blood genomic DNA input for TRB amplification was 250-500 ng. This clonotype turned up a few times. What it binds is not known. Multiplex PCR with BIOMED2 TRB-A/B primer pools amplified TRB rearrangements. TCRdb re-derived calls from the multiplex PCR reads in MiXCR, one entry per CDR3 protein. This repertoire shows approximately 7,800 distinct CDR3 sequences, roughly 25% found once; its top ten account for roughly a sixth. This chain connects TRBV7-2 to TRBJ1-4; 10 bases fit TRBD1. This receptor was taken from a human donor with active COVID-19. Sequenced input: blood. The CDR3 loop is CASSPLRDRGLEKLFF. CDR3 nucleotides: TGTGCCAGCAGCCCCCTCCGGGACAGGGGCTTGGAAAAACTGTTTTTT.